The clone carrying this T cell receptor (beta chain) was counted only a few times. Its antigen is not identified. The data derive from a study of T-cell reconstitution after alpha-beta-depleted transplantation in children. The CDR3 totals 18 residues. Germline V lookup: CDR1 SQVTM, CDR2 ANQGSEA. The TCRbeta library incorporated unique molecular identifiers. TCRdb processed the PCR reads anew with MiXCR; each CDR3 protein has one entry. The sample has about 830,000 distinct CDR3 sequences; about 15% are singletons. Study-level points and caveats: T-cell counts and diversity at one year following transplant were attributed mainly to newly produced T cells. Two months or so post-transplant, alpha-beta T cells reportedly derived from several hundred expanded graft clones.

The rearrangement uses TRBV29-1 and TRBJ2-7; 13 bases match TRBD2. Source: PBMCs, mostly from graft donor cells, taken 360 days after TCRalphabeta/CD19-depleted stem cell transplant. This receptor was taken from a male patient aged 5 to 17 who had a stem cell transplant for acute lymphoblastic leukemia, so the T cells may come from the graft donor. The CDR3 DNA is TGCATCACCTCTTGCGCCGGGACTAGCGGGACTCCCGGGTACGAGCAGTACTTC. Amino acids: CITSCAGTSGTPGYEQYF.